A selection of T cell receptor beta chains follows, all from one sample in a study of blood T cell repertoires in COVID-19. Repertoires were generated with immunoSEQ multiplex PCR, while TCRdb's copy carries only in-frame clones and drops some. The data hold around 50,000 clones, with roughly 91% observed a single time. Sequences were obtained from peripheral blood. Every receptor here comes from a man aged 50 or older with active COVID-19. Each CDR3 is given with its conserved first and last residue. Each record gives: V gene, D gene, clone size, J gene, CDR3 protein, CDR3 DNA. A D gene is named only where the DNA matches it firmly. Clone size is given for some rows only: seen once, a few or many times, or a class if the clone is expanded.

v_gene: TRBV7-9
d_gene: TRBD2
abundance: -
j_gene: TRBJ2-1
CDR3aa: CASRGTSGDANEQFF
CDR3nt: TGTGCCAGCAGGGGGACTAGCGGAGACGCCAATGAGCAGTTCTTC

v_gene: TRBV11-2
d_gene: TRBD2
abundance: -
j_gene: TRBJ2-5
CDR3aa: CASSRAAGEAETQYF
CDR3nt: TGTGCCAGCAGCCGGGCAGCGGGAGAGGCAGAGACCCAGTACTTC

v_gene: TRBV9
d_gene: TRBD1
abundance: -
j_gene: TRBJ2-2
CDR3aa: CASSVATGLDTGELFF
CDR3nt: TGTGCCAGCAGCGTAGCGACAGGGTTGGACACCGGGGAGCTGTTTTTT

v_gene: TRBV28
d_gene: TRBD1
abundance: -
j_gene: TRBJ1-5
CDR3aa: CASSGDRWKNQPQHF
CDR3nt: TGTGCCAGCAGTGGGGACAGGTGGAAGAATCAGCCCCAGCATTTT

v_gene: TRBV25-1
d_gene: TRBD1
abundance: -
j_gene: TRBJ1-1
CDR3aa: CASSDRGGMNTEAFF
CDR3nt: TGTGCCAGTTCGGACAGGGGAGGGATGAACACTGAAGCTTTCTTT

v_gene: TRBV2
d_gene: -
abundance: -
j_gene: TRBJ2-7
CDR3aa: CASSELELYEQYF
CDR3nt: TGTGCCAGCAGTGAACTAGAGCTCTACGAGCAGTACTTC

v_gene: TRBV2
d_gene: -
abundance: -
j_gene: TRBJ1-6
CDR3aa: CASSVSQGRRSPLHF
CDR3nt: TGTGCCAGCAGTGTGAGCCAGGGCCGAAGGTCACCCCTCCACTTT

v_gene: TRBV30
d_gene: TRBD2
abundance: -
j_gene: TRBJ2-7
CDR3aa: CAWAGGLRYEQYF
CDR3nt: TGTGCCTGGGCGGGGGGGCTTCGTTACGAGCAGTACTTC

v_gene: TRBV27
d_gene: -
abundance: -
j_gene: TRBJ1-2
CDR3aa: CASSLTANYGYTF
CDR3nt: TGTGCCAGCAGTTTAACAGCTAACTATGGCTACACCTTC

v_gene: TRBV14
d_gene: -
abundance: -
j_gene: TRBJ2-5
CDR3aa: CASSQALGQQETQYF
CDR3nt: TGTGCCAGCAGCCAAGCGTTGGGGCAGCAAGAGACCCAGTACTTC

v_gene: TRBV5-1
d_gene: -
abundance: -
j_gene: TRBJ2-2
CDR3aa: CASSSGRTGELFF
CDR3nt: TGCGCCAGCAGCTCCGGTCGGACCGGGGAGCTGTTTTTT

v_gene: TRBV28
d_gene: -
abundance: -
j_gene: TRBJ1-2
CDR3aa: CASGRGTKEDNGYTF
CDR3nt: TGTGCCAGCGGGCGGGGGACGAAAGAGGATAATGGCTACACCTTC

v_gene: TRBV29-1
d_gene: TRBD2
abundance: -
j_gene: TRBJ2-2
CDR3aa: CSQMGGTGELFF
CDR3nt: TGCAGCCAGATGGGGGGGACCGGGGAGCTGTTTTTT

v_gene: TRBV11-2
d_gene: -
abundance: -
j_gene: TRBJ2-3
CDR3aa: CASSTAYRGTDTQYF
CDR3nt: TGTGCCAGCAGCACCGCCTACAGGGGCACAGATACGCAGTATTTT

v_gene: TRBV6-6
d_gene: -
abundance: -
j_gene: TRBJ2-2
CDR3aa: CASSWAVGELFF
CDR3nt: TGTGCCAGCAGTTGGGCCGTCGGGGAGCTGTTTTTT

v_gene: TRBV4-1
d_gene: -
abundance: -
j_gene: TRBJ2-7
CDR3aa: CASSLLREHYEQYF
CDR3nt: TGCGCCAGCAGCCTGCTCCGGGAGCACTACGAGCAGTACTTC

v_gene: TRBV9
d_gene: TRBD1
abundance: -
j_gene: TRBJ1-2
CDR3aa: CASSVGGTGGYGYTF
CDR3nt: TGTGCCAGCAGCGTAGGCGGGACAGGGGGGTATGGCTACACCTTC

v_gene: TRBV7-3
d_gene: TRBD2
abundance: -
j_gene: TRBJ2-3
CDR3aa: CASSLSPGLATDTQYF
CDR3nt: TGTGCCAGCAGCTTATCCCCGGGACTAGCGACAGATACGCAGTATTTT

v_gene: TRBV5-1
d_gene: TRBD2
abundance: -
j_gene: TRBJ2-5
CDR3aa: CASGSGGGGPTETQYF
CDR3nt: TGCGCCAGCGGCTCAGGCGGGGGAGGGCCAACAGAGACCCAGTACTTC

v_gene: TRBV7-6
d_gene: -
abundance: once
j_gene: TRBJ1-2
CDR3aa: CASSSSPGGGGNYGYTF
CDR3nt: TGTGCCAGCAGCTCGAGCCCGGGGGGCGGGGGTAACTATGGCTACACCTTC

v_gene: TRBV21-1
d_gene: -
abundance: once
j_gene: TRBJ2-1
CDR3aa: CASSKDRGDNEQFF
CDR3nt: TGTGCCAGCAGCAAAGATCGGGGGGACAATGAGCAGTTCTTC

v_gene: TRBV4-1
d_gene: -
abundance: -
j_gene: TRBJ1-1
CDR3aa: CASSQGPGTTEAFF
CDR3nt: TGCGCCAGCAGCCAAGGCCCAGGGACAACTGAAGCTTTCTTT

v_gene: TRBV6-5
d_gene: -
abundance: -
j_gene: TRBJ1-3
CDR3aa: CAAVEGSSSGNTIYF
CDR3nt: TGTGCCGCTGTTGAGGGCAGTTCCTCTGGAAACACCATATATTTT

v_gene: TRBV20-1
d_gene: -
abundance: -
j_gene: TRBJ2-6
CDR3aa: CSASVYRTESSGANVLTF
CDR3nt: TGCAGTGCTAGTGTATACAGGACGGAAAGCTCTGGGGCCAACGTCCTGACTTTC

v_gene: TRBV5-1
d_gene: TRBD1
abundance: -
j_gene: TRBJ1-6
CDR3aa: CASSLEGQSNSPLHF
CDR3nt: TGCGCCAGCAGCTTGGAGGGACAGTCTAATTCACCCCTCCACTTT

v_gene: TRBV6-5
d_gene: TRBD2
abundance: -
j_gene: TRBJ2-7
CDR3aa: CASASVAGSYEQYF
CDR3nt: TGTGCCAGCGCCTCGGTAGCGGGTTCCTACGAGCAGTACTTC

v_gene: TRBV27
d_gene: TRBD1
abundance: -
j_gene: TRBJ1-1
CDR3aa: CASSRDRGWRNTEAFF
CDR3nt: TGTGCCAGCAGTAGGGACAGGGGATGGAGGAACACTGAAGCTTTCTTT

v_gene: TRBV24-1
d_gene: TRBD2
abundance: -
j_gene: TRBJ2-1
CDR3aa: CATSAPPRPSGRTNEQFF
CDR3nt: TGTGCCACCAGTGCCCCCCCAAGGCCTAGCGGGAGAACGAATGAGCAGTTCTTC

v_gene: TRBV30
d_gene: TRBD1
abundance: -
j_gene: TRBJ1-6
CDR3aa: CASQAAGGHSPLHF
CDR3nt: TGTGCCTCCCAGGCGGCAGGGGGTCATTCACCCCTCCACTTT

v_gene: TRBV7-9
d_gene: -
abundance: -
j_gene: TRBJ2-2
CDR3aa: CASSLGLGGANTGELFF
CDR3nt: TGTGCCAGCAGCTTAGGCCTCGGCGGAGCGAACACCGGGGAGCTGTTTTTT

v_gene: TRBV27
d_gene: TRBD1
abundance: -
j_gene: TRBJ2-7
CDR3aa: CASSPARGLHEQYF
CDR3nt: TGTGCCAGCAGCCCCGCCAGGGGGCTCCACGAGCAGTACTTC

v_gene: TRBV19
d_gene: TRBD1
abundance: -
j_gene: TRBJ1-1
CDR3aa: CASSSTGYGTEAFF
CDR3nt: TGTGCCAGTAGCTCGACAGGGTATGGCACTGAAGCTTTCTTT

v_gene: TRBV9
d_gene: TRBD1
abundance: -
j_gene: TRBJ1-1
CDR3aa: CASSARTGIAEAFF
CDR3nt: TGTGCCAGCAGCGCCAGGACAGGGATCGCTGAAGCTTTCTTT

v_gene: TRBV7-2
d_gene: TRBD1
abundance: -
j_gene: TRBJ2-7
CDR3aa: CASSLGRTGGPEQYF
CDR3nt: TGTGCCAGCAGCTTAGGTCGGACAGGGGGCCCCGAGCAGTACTTC

v_gene: TRBV6-5
d_gene: TRBD1
abundance: -
j_gene: TRBJ1-1
CDR3aa: CASRDRGTGAEAFF
CDR3nt: TGTGCCAGCAGAGACAGGGGAACGGGAGCTGAAGCTTTCTTT

v_gene: TRBV3-1/TRBV3-2
d_gene: -
abundance: -
j_gene: TRBJ2-5
CDR3aa: CASSQRDFGETQYF
CDR3nt: TGTGCCAGCAGCCAGCGGGATTTCGGAGAGACCCAGTACTTC

v_gene: TRBV20-1
d_gene: TRBD2
abundance: -
j_gene: TRBJ2-2
CDR3aa: CSASGAGTSGF
CDR3nt: TGCAGTGCTTCTGGGGCCGGGACTAGCGGTTTT